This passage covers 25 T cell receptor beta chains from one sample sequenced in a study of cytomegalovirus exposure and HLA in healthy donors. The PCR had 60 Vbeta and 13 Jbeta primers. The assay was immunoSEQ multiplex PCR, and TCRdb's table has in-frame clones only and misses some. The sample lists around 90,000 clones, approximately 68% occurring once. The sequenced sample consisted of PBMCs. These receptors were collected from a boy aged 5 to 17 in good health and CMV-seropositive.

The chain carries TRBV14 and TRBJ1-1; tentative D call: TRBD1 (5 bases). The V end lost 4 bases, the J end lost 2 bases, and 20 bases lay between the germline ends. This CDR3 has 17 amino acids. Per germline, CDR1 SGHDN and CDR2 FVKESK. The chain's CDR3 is CASSPRVGGAGNTEAFF. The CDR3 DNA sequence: TGTGCCAGCAGCCCCCGCGTAGGAGGGGCGGGAAACACTGAAGCTTTCTTT.

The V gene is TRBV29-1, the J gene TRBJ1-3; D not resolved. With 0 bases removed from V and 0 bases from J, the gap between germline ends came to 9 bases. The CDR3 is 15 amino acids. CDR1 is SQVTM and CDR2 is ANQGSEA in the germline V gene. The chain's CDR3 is CSVEDRLYSGNTIYF. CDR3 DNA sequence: TGCAGCGTTGAAGACAGGCTCTACTCTGGAAACACCATATATTTT. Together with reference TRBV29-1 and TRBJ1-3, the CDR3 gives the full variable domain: SAVISQKPSRDICQRGTSLTIQCQVDSQVTMMFWYRQQPGQSLTLIATANQGSEATYESGFVIDKFPISRPNLTFSTLTVSNMSPEDSSIYLCSVEDRLYSGNTIYFGEGSWLTVV.

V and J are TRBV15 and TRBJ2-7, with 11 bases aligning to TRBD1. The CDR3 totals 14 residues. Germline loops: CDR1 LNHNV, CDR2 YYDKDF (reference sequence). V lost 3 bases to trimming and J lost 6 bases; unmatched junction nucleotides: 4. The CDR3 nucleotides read TGTGCCACCAGCAGGGGACAGGGGGTACCCGAGCAGTACTTC. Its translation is CATSRGQGVPEQYF.

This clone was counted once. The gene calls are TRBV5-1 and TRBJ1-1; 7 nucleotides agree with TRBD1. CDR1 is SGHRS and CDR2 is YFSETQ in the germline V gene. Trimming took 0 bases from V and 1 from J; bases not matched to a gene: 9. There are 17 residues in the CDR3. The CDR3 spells CASSLASRGFRNTEAFF. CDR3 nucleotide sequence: TGCGCCAGCAGCTTGGCCTCCAGGGGGTTTAGGAACACTGAAGCTTTCTTT.

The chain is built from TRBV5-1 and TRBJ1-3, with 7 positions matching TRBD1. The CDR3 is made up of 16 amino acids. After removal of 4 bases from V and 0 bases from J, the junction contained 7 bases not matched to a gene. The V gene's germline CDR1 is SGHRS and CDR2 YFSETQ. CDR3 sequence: CASSLRGQRSGNTIYF. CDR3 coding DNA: TGCGCCAGCAGCCTCCGGGGACAGCGCTCTGGAAACACCATATATTTT.

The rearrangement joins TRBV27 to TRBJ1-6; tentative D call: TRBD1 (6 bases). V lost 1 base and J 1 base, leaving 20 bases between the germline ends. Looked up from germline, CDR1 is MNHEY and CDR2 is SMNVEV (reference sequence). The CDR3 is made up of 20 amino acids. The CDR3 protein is CASSLYPLSGDGSYNSPLHF. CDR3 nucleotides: TGTGCCAGCAGTTTATACCCACTCTCAGGGGACGGTTCCTATAATTCACCCCTCCACTTT.

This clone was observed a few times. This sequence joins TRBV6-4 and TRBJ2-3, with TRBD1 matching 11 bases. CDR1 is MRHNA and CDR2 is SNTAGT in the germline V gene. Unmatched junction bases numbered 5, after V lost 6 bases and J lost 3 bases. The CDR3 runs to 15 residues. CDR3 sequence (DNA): TGTGCCAGCAGCGCGGACAGGGGGCCTACAGATACGCAGTATTTT. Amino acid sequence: CASSADRGPTDTQYF.

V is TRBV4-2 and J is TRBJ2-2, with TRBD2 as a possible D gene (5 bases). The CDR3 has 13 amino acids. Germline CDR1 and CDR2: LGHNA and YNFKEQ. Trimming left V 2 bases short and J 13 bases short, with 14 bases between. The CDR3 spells CASSQYLDAGLFF. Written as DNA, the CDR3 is TGTGCCAGCAGCCAATATCTCGATGCGGGGCTGTTTTTT.

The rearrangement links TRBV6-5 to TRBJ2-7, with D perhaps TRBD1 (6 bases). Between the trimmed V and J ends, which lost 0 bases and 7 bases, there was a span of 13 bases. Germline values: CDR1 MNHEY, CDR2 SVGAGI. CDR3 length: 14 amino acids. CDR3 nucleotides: TGTGCCAGCAGTTACTCTTTCGACAGGCAGGAGCAGTACTTC. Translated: CASSYSFDRQEQYF.

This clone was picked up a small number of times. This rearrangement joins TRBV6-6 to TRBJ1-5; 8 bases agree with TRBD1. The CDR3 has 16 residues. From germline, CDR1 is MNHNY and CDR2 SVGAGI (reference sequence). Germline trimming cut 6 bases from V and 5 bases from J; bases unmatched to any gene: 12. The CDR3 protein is CASSQGASGFDQPQHF. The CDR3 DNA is TGTGCCAGCAGCCAGGGGGCCAGTGGGTTTGATCAGCCCCAGCATTTT.

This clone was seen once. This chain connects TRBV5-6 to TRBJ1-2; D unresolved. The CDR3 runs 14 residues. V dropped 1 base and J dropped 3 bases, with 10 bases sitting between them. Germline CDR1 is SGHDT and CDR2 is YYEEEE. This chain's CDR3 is CASSLRPEDYGYTF. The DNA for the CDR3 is TGTGCCAGCAGCTTGCGACCAGAGGACTATGGCTACACCTTC. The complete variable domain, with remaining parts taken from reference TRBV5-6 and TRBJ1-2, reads DAGVTQSPTHLIKTRGQQVTLRCSPKSGHDTVSWYQQALGQGPQFIFQYYEEEERQRGNFPDRFSGHQFPNYSSELNVNALLLGDSALYLCASSLRPEDYGYTFGSGTRLTVV.

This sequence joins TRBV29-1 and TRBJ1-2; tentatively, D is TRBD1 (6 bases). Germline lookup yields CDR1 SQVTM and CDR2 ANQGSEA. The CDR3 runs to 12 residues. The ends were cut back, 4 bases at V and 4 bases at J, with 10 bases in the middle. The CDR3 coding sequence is TGCAGCGTTGCAAGAGGGGGCTATGGCTACACCTTC. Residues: CSVARGGYGYTF.

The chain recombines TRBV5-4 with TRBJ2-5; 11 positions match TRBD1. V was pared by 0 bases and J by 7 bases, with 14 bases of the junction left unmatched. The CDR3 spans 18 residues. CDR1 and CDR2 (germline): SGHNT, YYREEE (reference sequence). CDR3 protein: CASSLAWGGQGASGTQYF. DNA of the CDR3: TGTGCCAGCAGCTTGGCCTGGGGAGGACAGGGGGCTTCGGGGACCCAGTACTTC.

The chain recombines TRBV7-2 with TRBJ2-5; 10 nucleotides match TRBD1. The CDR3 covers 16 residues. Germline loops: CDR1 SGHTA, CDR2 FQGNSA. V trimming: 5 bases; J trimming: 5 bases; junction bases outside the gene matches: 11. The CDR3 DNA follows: TGTGCCAGCAGCCCCCGGACAGGGGGGCGTGGGGAGACCCAGTACTTC. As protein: CASSPRTGGRGETQYF. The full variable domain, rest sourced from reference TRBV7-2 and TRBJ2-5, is GAGVSQSPSNKVTEKGKDVELRCDPISGHTALYWYRQSLGQGLEFLIYFQGNSAPDKSGLPSDRFSAERTGGSVSTLTIQRTQQEDSAVYLCASSPRTGGRGETQYFGPGTRLLVL.

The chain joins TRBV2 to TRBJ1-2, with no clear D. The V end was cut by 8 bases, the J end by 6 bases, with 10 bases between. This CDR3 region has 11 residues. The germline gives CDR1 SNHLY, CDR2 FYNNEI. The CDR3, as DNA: TGTGCCAGCGATGGAGGGAATGGCTACACCTTC. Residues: CASDGGNGYTF.

In DNA, the CDR3 is TGCAGCGCGCAACAGGGGGCGGGGGGCTACACCTTC. Translated, it gives CSAQQGAGGYTF. The J gene is TRBJ1-2, the V gene TRBV29-1; 9 bases agree with TRBD1. Unmatched junction bases numbered 8, after V lost 7 bases and J lost 8 bases. In germline, CDR1 is SQVTM, CDR2 ANQGSEA. This CDR3 is built from 12 residues.

The CDR3 reads CASSPKGLAGGTGAQYF. The CDR3, as DNA: TGTGCCAGCAGCCCCAAGGGGCTAGCGGGGGGTACCGGGGCCCAGTACTTC. The rearrangement uses TRBV7-8 and TRBJ2-5, with 11 positions matching TRBD2. The CDR3 has 17 residues. Trimming at V came to 5 bases and at J to 9 bases, leaving 17 bases not matched to a gene. The germline CDR1 and CDR2 sequences are SGHVS and FQNEAQ. The full variable domain, in which reference TRBV7-8 and TRBJ2-5 provide the parts outside the CDR3, is GAGVSQSPRYKVAKRGQDVALRCDPISGHVSLFWYQQALGQGPEFLTYFQNEAQLDKSGLPSDRFFAERPEGSVSTLKIQRTQQEDSAVYLCASSPKGLAGGTGAQYFGPGTRLLVL.

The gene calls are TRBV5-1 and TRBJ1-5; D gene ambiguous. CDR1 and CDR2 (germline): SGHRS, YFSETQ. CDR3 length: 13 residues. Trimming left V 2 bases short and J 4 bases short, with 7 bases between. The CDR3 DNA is TGCGCCAGCAGCTTAGACATAAATCAGCCCCAGCATTTT. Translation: CASSLDINQPQHF.

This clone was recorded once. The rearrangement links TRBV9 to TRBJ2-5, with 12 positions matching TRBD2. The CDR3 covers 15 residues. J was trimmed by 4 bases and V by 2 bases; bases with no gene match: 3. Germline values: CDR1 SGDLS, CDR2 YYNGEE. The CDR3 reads CASSVSLAGGETQYF. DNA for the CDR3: TGTGCCAGCAGCGTCTCACTAGCGGGGGGAGAGACCCAGTACTTC.

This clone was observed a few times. Written as DNA, the CDR3 is TGTGCCAGCAGCTTAGGGTACGGACAGGGGGACACAGATACGCAGTATTTT. Translating it yields CASSLGYGQGDTDTQYF. The V call is TRBV7-2, the J call TRBJ2-3; 10 nucleotides match TRBD1. V was clipped by 1 base and J by 2 bases; unmatched bases: 6. The CDR3 loop spans 17 amino acids. CDR1 and CDR2 from the germline V gene are SGHTA and FQGNSA. The entire variable domain, with the rest obtained from reference TRBV7-2 and TRBJ2-3, is as follows: GAGVSQSPSNKVTEKGKDVELRCDPISGHTALYWYRQSLGQGLEFLIYFQGNSAPDKSGLPSDRFSAERTGGSVSTLTIQRTQQEDSAVYLCASSLGYGQGDTDTQYFGPGTRLTVL.

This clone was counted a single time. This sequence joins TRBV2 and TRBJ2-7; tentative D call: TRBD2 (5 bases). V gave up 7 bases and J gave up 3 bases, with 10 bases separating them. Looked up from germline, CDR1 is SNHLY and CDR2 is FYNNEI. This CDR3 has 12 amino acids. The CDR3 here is CASNVGVYEQYF. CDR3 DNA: TGTGCCAGCAACGTCGGGGTCTACGAGCAGTACTTC.

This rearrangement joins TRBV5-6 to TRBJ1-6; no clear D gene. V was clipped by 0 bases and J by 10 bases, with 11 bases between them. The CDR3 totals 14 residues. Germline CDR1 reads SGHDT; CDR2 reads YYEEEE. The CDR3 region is CASSLGPGYSPLHF. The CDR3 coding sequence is TGTGCCAGCAGCTTGGGGCCGGGGTACTCACCCCTCCACTTT.

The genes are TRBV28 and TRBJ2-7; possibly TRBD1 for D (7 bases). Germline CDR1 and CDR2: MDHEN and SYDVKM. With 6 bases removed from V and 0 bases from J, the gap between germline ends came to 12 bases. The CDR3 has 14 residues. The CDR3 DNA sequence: TGTGCCAGCAGAAGACAGGGAGGCTCCTACGAGCAGTACTTC. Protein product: CASRRQGGSYEQYF.

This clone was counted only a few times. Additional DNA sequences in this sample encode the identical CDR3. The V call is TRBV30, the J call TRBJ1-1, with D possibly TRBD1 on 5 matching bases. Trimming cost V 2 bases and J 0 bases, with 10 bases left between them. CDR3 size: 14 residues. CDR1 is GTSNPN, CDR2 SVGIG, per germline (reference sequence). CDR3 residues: CAWSLRQMNTEAFF. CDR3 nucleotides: TGTGCCTGGAGTCTACGACAGATGAACACTGAAGCTTTCTTT.

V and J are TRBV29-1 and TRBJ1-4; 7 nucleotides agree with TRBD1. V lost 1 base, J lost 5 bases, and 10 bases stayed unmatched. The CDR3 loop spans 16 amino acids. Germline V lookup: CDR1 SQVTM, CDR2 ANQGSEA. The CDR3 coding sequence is TGCAGCGTTGAAGGCTCTAGACAGGGTGAAAATGAAAAACTGTTTTTT. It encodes CSVEGSRQGENEKLFF.